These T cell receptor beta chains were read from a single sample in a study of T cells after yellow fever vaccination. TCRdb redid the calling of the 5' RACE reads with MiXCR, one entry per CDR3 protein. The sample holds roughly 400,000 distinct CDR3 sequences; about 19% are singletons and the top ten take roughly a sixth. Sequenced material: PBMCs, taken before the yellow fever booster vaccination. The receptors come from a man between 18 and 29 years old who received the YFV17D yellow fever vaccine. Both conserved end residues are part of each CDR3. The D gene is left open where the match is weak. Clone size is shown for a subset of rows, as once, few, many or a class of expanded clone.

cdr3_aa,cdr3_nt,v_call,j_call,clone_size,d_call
CATSPMGGLGYEQFF,TGTGCCACCAGCCCAATGGGGGGGTTGGGTTATGAGCAGTTCTTC,TRBV24-1,TRBJ2-1,few,TRBD2
CASSLDSTAKNIQYF,TGTGCCAGCAGCCTCGACAGTACGGCCAAAAACATTCAGTACTTC,TRBV7-3,TRBJ2-4,few,NA
CASRVTLNTEAFF,TGTGCCAGCAGGGTCACACTGAACACTGAAGCTTTCTTT,TRBV12-3/TRBV12-4,TRBJ1-1,few,NA
CASSRGTASNQPQHF,TGTGCCAGCAGTAGAGGGACGGCTAGCAATCAGCCCCAGCATTTT,TRBV12-3/TRBV12-4,TRBJ1-5,NA,NA
CASSSAWGRNSPLHF,TGTGCCAGCAGCTCCGCCTGGGGGCGTAATTCACCCCTCCACTTT,TRBV7-9,TRBJ1-6,few,NA
CASSTVRRAPKGYGYTF,TGTGCCAGCAGCACTGTCAGGCGGGCGCCTAAGGGCTATGGCTACACCTTC,TRBV11-2,TRBJ1-2,NA,NA
CASGTAPWGTQYF,TGCGCCAGCGGAACGGCCCCCTGGGGTACGCAGTATTTT,TRBV10-2,TRBJ2-3,NA,NA
CSAYYGNEQFF,TGCAGCGCCTACTATGGCAATGAGCAGTTCTTC,TRBV29-1,TRBJ2-1,few,NA
CASSPLGGITDTQYF,TGCGCCAGCAGCCCGTTGGGGGGGATCACAGATACGCAGTATTTT,TRBV4-1,TRBJ2-3,NA,TRBD2
CATSRVMGDTEAFF,TGTGCCACCAGCAGAGTCATGGGGGACACTGAAGCTTTCTTT,TRBV15,TRBJ1-1,NA,NA
CASSQVTGGLNIQYF,TGCGCCAGCAGCCAAGTCACAGGGGGCTTGAACATTCAGTACTTC,TRBV4-3,TRBJ2-4,NA,TRBD1
CASSQAGRDTQYF,TGCGCCAGCAGCCAAGCCGGGAGAGATACGCAGTATTTT,TRBV4-3,TRBJ2-3,NA,NA
CASSLLNLAGGRYNEQFF,TGTGCCAGCAGCTTACTAAATCTAGCGGGGGGGCGGTACAATGAGCAGTTCTTC,TRBV7-2,TRBJ2-1,few,TRBD2
CASGPVGETQYF,TGTGCCAGCGGGCCGGTGGGGGAGACCCAGTACTTC,TRBV7-6,TRBJ2-5,few,NA
CASSLRGISYEQFF,TGTGCCAGCAGCTTACGGGGTATTAGTTATGAGCAGTTCTTC,TRBV11-2,TRBJ2-1,NA,NA
CASGLAGGGYEKLFF,TGTGCTAGTGGTTTGGCAGGGGGCGGATATGAAAAACTGTTTTTT,TRBV12-5,TRBJ1-4,few,TRBD1
CSARAPERYNEQFF,TGCAGTGCTAGAGCCCCAGAGCGGTACAATGAGCAGTTCTTC,TRBV20-1,TRBJ2-1,NA,NA
CASSPVVGTSTDTQYF,TGTGCCAGCAGCCCCGTGGTGGGCACGAGCACAGATACGCAGTATTTT,TRBV7-9,TRBJ2-3,few,NA
CASSIGTGSSTDTQYF,TGCGCCAGCAGCATCGGGACAGGGAGTAGTACAGATACGCAGTATTTT,TRBV5-1,TRBJ2-3,NA,TRBD1
CASSPQGTQKYGYTF,TGTGCCAGCAGCCCACAGGGGACACAGAAATATGGCTACACCTTC,TRBV7-2,TRBJ1-2,NA,TRBD1
CASSQDPLPGGGYGTDTQYF,TGCGCCAGCAGCCAAGATCCCCTCCCGGGGGGTGGATATGGCACAGATACGCAGTATTTT,TRBV4-1,TRBJ2-3,NA,TRBD2
CSARAVTSGGAGETQYF,TGCAGTGCTAGAGCGGTGACTAGCGGGGGGGCAGGAGAGACCCAGTACTTC,TRBV20-1,TRBJ2-5,NA,TRBD2
CASSPSTGAGNTIYF,TGTGCCAGCAGCCCGAGCACAGGGGCTGGAAACACCATATATTTT,TRBV7-6,TRBJ1-3,NA,TRBD1
CASSSTGGQGARAYYGYTF,TGCGCCAGCAGCTCTACGGGAGGACAGGGGGCCCGAGCCTACTATGGCTACACCTTC,TRBV5-1,TRBJ1-2,few,TRBD1
CASSLAAGAITEAFF,TGCGCCAGCAGCTTGGCGGCAGGGGCGATCACTGAAGCTTTCTTT,TRBV5-1,TRBJ1-1,few,NA
CASSPGTDQNIQYF,TGTGCCAGCAGCCCCGGGACAGACCAAAACATTCAGTACTTC,TRBV9,TRBJ2-4,NA,TRBD1
CASSLKLLPYNEQFF,TGTGCCAGCAGCTTAAAACTTCTACCCTACAATGAGCAGTTCTTC,TRBV11-2,TRBJ2-1,NA,NA
CASSQAGTGNNEQFF,TGTGCCAGCAGCCAAGCCGGGACAGGTAACAATGAGCAGTTCTTC,TRBV3-1,TRBJ2-1,few,TRBD1
CSASGQDGTNYGYTF,TGCAGTGCCTCCGGGCAGGACGGCACTAACTATGGCTACACCTTC,TRBV20-1,TRBJ1-2,NA,NA
CASSQSDSGGGTDTQYF,TGTGCCAGCAGCCAAAGTGATAGCGGGGGGGGCACAGATACGCAGTATTTT,TRBV4-2,TRBJ2-3,NA,TRBD2
CASSSLYPGRQATYEQYF,TGTGCCAGCAGTTCCTTATATCCCGGGAGACAGGCAACCTACGAGCAGTACTTC,TRBV27,TRBJ2-7,few,NA
CATRGPGDTGGETQYF,TGTGCCACCCGCGGGCCGGGAGACACAGGGGGAGAGACCCAGTACTTC,TRBV15,TRBJ2-5,NA,TRBD1
CAISGDLEAEAFF,TGTGCCATCAGCGGGGACCTGGAGGCTGAAGCTTTCTTT,TRBV10-3,TRBJ1-1,NA,NA
CASSEPGKPYEQYF,TGTGCCAGCAGCGAGCCCGGGAAACCCTACGAGCAGTACTTC,TRBV5-6,TRBJ2-7,NA,NA
CASSPTGRNTEAFF,TGTGCCAGTAGTCCGACAGGGCGTAACACTGAAGCTTTCTTT,TRBV7-6,TRBJ1-1,many,TRBD1
CASSLPWADQPQHF,TGTGCCAGCAGTCTCCCCTGGGCTGATCAGCCCCAGCATTTT,TRBV12-3/TRBV12-4,TRBJ1-5,few,NA
CSAASGVTNYGYTF,TGCAGTGCCGCTTCGGGGGTCACCAACTATGGCTACACCTTC,TRBV20-1,TRBJ1-2,NA,NA
CASSLASPVQGNEKLFF,TGCGCCAGCAGCTTGGCATCTCCCGTACAGGGAAATGAAAAACTGTTTTTT,TRBV5-1,TRBJ1-4,NA,NA
CASSLFRGGNVENTEAFF,TGTGCCAGCAGCTTGTTCCGGGGGGGGAATGTGGAGAACACTGAAGCTTTCTTT,TRBV5-4,TRBJ1-1,NA,NA
CSVGTGLSNQPQHF,TGCAGCGTTGGGACAGGTCTTAGCAATCAGCCCCAGCATTTT,TRBV29-1,TRBJ1-5,few,TRBD1
CASSSNTGTRRGETQYF,TGTGCCAGCAGCTCCAACACCGGGACCCGAAGAGGGGAGACCCAGTACTTC,TRBV7-2,TRBJ2-5,few,NA
CASGVNNGGGYTF,TGTGCCAGCGGGGTTAACAATGGGGGTGGCTACACCTTC,TRBV5-4,TRBJ1-2,few,NA
CASSQEPTRRGNEQFF,TGCGCCAGCAGCCAAGAACCGACTAGAAGGGGCAATGAGCAGTTCTTC,TRBV4-3,TRBJ2-1,NA,NA
CASSRGQGLSYGYTF,TGTGCCAGTAGTAGAGGACAGGGACTCTCCTATGGCTACACCTTC,TRBV19,TRBJ1-2,NA,TRBD1
CASSFAGNQPQHF,TGTGCCAGCAGCTTCGCAGGCAATCAGCCCCAGCATTTT,TRBV7-8,TRBJ1-5,many,NA
CSATQVHTEAFF,TGCAGTGCTACACAGGTTCACACTGAAGCTTTCTTT,TRBV20-1,TRBJ1-1,few,NA
CASTSGVLTF,TGTGCCAGCACCTCTGGAGTCCTGACTTTC,TRBV12-3/TRBV12-4,TRBJ2-6,NA,NA
CAISEKSGGPTYEQYF,TGTGCCATCAGTGAAAAAAGCGGGGGCCCAACCTACGAGCAGTACTTC,TRBV10-3,TRBJ2-7,NA,TRBD2
CSAQDDPNYGYTF,TGCAGTGCACAGGACGACCCTAACTATGGCTACACCTTC,TRBV20-1,TRBJ1-2,NA,NA
CASRIGQANTEAFF,TGTGCCAGCAGGATAGGACAGGCGAACACTGAAGCTTTCTTT,TRBV2,TRBJ1-1,NA,TRBD1
CASSPFGGISYEQYF,TGTGCCAGCAGCCCGTTCGGGGGGATTTCCTACGAGCAGTACTTC,TRBV3-1,TRBJ2-7,NA,TRBD2
CASSLSGRSPLHF,TGTGCCAGCAGCTTATCTGGGAGATCACCCCTCCACTTT,TRBV7-2,TRBJ1-6,NA,NA
CASSTSTGFYGYTF,TGTGCCAGCAGTACGTCCACAGGGTTCTATGGCTACACCTTC,TRBV6-5,TRBJ1-2,NA,NA
CSGMDTEAFF,TGCAGCGGGATGGACACTGAAGCTTTCTTT,TRBV29-1,TRBJ1-1,many,NA
CASSFRLATDTQYF,TGTGCCAGCAGTTTCCGACTAGCTACAGATACGCAGTATTTT,TRBV27,TRBJ2-3,many,TRBD2